Each of the 9 T cell receptor beta chains below was sequenced from the same sample in a study of cytomegalovirus exposure and HLA in healthy donors. The primer mix had 60 Vbeta and 13 Jbeta primers. Profiled with immunoSEQ multiplex PCR; TCRdb holds only in-frame clones, not every one. The table shows 150,000 to 200,000 clones, with about 81% occurring only once. Sequencing was performed on PBMCs. The receptor set was obtained from a girl aged 10 to 17 in good health and CMV-seropositive.

This chain uses TRBV2 with TRBJ2-7, with unresolved D. CDR3 size: 12 residues. Per the germline V gene, CDR1 is SNHLY and CDR2 is FYNNEI. The V and J ends lost 2 bases and 4 bases respectively, with 6 bases between them. CDR3 sequence reads: CASSEQVYEQYF. The CDR3 DNA sequence: TGTGCCAGCAGTGAACAGGTTTACGAGCAGTACTTC. Full variable domain (remainder filled in from reference TRBV2 and TRBJ2-7): EPEVTQTPSHQVTQMGQEVILRCVPISNHLYFYWYRQILGQKVEFLVSFYNNEISEKSEIFDDQFSVERPDGSNFTLKIRSTKLEDSAMYFCASSEQVYEQYFGPGTRLTVT.

The chain has TRBV18 and TRBJ1-5, with 7 bases aligning to TRBD1. Germline V lookup: CDR1 KGHSH, CDR2 LQKENI. The CDR3 extends over 16 amino acids. V shed 2 bases, J shed 0 bases, and the junction held 4 bases outside the gene matches. The CDR3 region is CASSPVTGLSNQPQHF. CDR3 DNA: TGTGCCAGCTCACCAGTGACAGGGCTTAGCAATCAGCCCCAGCATTTT.

This clone was counted a single time. The chain recombines TRBV19 with TRBJ2-5; the D gene is possibly TRBD1 (5 bases). Trimming removed 5 bases from V and 5 bases from J, with 18 bases in between. This CDR3 spans 15 amino acids. Germline values: CDR1 LNHDA, CDR2 SQIVND (reference sequence). Here the CDR3 DNA reads TGTGCCAGTAGTCCCAGGGCAGGCCCTCCTGAGACCCAGTACTTC. It yields the protein CASSPRAGPPETQYF.

This chain uses TRBV7-6 with TRBJ1-4; 10 bases map to TRBD1. The CDR3 runs 16 residues. Germline V gives CDR1 SGHVS, CDR2 FNYEAQ. After removal of 1 base from V and 8 bases from J, the junction contained 7 bases not matched to a gene. Here the CDR3 DNA reads TGTGCCAGCAGCTTAGGTAGTTGGACAGGGGGAGAAAAACTGTTTTTT. Amino acids: CASSLGSWTGGEKLFF.

The rearrangement links TRBV25-1 to TRBJ1-2; 7 bases line up with TRBD1. CDR1 and CDR2 (germline): MGHDK, SYGVNS. CDR3 length: 13 amino acids. After removal of 5 bases from V and 6 bases from J, the junction contained 6 bases not matched to a gene. CDR3 in amino acids: CASSQTGNNGYTF. In nucleotides, the CDR3 is TGTGCCAGCAGTCAGACAGGGAACAATGGCTACACCTTC.

V gene TRBV5-6 combines with J gene TRBJ1-2, with D uncertain. The ends were cut back, 3 bases at V and 2 bases at J, with 14 bases in the middle. The CDR3 is 15 amino acids. Germline CDR1 reads SGHDT; CDR2 reads YYEEEE. This CDR3 reads CASSWVSGSNYGYTF. CDR3 bases: TGTGCCAGCAGCTGGGTGAGCGGGTCGAACTATGGCTACACCTTC. The variable domain in full, with the rest retrieved from reference TRBV5-6 and TRBJ1-2, is DAGVTQSPTHLIKTRGQQVTLRCSPKSGHDTVSWYQQALGQGPQFIFQYYEEEERQRGNFPDRFSGHQFPNYSSELNVNALLLGDSALYLCASSWVSGSNYGYTFGSGTRLTVV.

The chain couples TRBV18 to TRBJ2-4, with 11 nucleotides matching TRBD2. Germline CDR1 KGHSH, CDR2 LQKENI. With 5 bases clipped from V and 0 bases from J, the junction kept 3 bases outside the gene matches. The CDR3 consists of 16 residues. CDR3 loop: CASSSGLAGAKNIQYF. In DNA form, the CDR3 reads TGTGCCAGCTCATCCGGACTAGCGGGAGCCAAAAACATTCAGTACTTC. The full variable domain, completed using reference TRBV18 and TRBJ2-4, is NAGVMQNPRHLVRRRGQEARLRCSPMKGHSHVYWYRQLPEEGLKFMVYLQKENIIDESGMPKERFSAEFPKEGPSILRIQQVVRGDSAAYFCASSSGLAGAKNIQYFGAGTRLSVL.

The V gene is TRBV28, the J gene TRBJ1-1; 7 bases map to TRBD1. V lost 4 bases to trimming and J lost 0 bases; unmatched junction nucleotides: 8. Per germline, CDR1 MDHEN and CDR2 SYDVKM. The CDR3 length is 16 residues. The CDR3 region has the DNA TGTGCCAGCAGTTCCGCGACAGGGACCATGAACACTGAAGCTTTCTTT. Translation: CASSSATGTMNTEAFF.

The chain joins TRBV5-1 to TRBJ1-4, with 8 nucleotides matching TRBD1. The V gene's germline CDR1 is SGHRS and CDR2 YFSETQ. CDR3 length equals 17 residues. V shed 1 base, J shed 7 bases, and the junction held 12 bases outside the gene matches. CDR3 in amino acids: CASSLYSDRERGEKLFF. The CDR3, as DNA: TGCGCCAGCAGCTTGTATTCGGACAGGGAGCGAGGTGAAAAACTGTTTTTT.